One and the same sample provided the 25 T cell receptor beta chains below, sequenced in a study of cytomegalovirus exposure and HLA in healthy donors (dated by TCRdb to about 2017). The library was made by the immunoSEQ multiplex PCR assay. For the multiplex PCR, a mixture combining 60 forward primers for TCR Vbeta segments and 13 reverse primers for TCR Jbeta segments was used. In TCRdb, the immuneACCESS table is reduced to in-frame sequences with V and J assigned. These tables do not hold every clone; where another copy was compared, an unresolved V gene accounts for under half, and the others remain unexplained. The sample table records fewer than 200,000 clones; over 75% of these occur just once. The ten largest clones add up to about 4.5% of the sample. Sequencing was done on a sample of PBMCs. These receptors all come from a man between 35 and 55 years old in good health and CMV-seronegative.

The CDR3 loop is CASRYPGTGTYEQYF. CDR3 DNA: TGTGCCAGCAGGTACCCCGGGACAGGCACCTACGAGCAGTACTTC. The chain carries TRBV9 and TRBJ2-7, with TRBD1 matching over 8 bases. CDR3 length equals 15 residues. In germline, CDR1 is SGDLS, CDR2 YYNGEE. J gave up 2 bases and V 5 bases, and 9 bases lay outside the gene matches.

This clone was observed once. This chain links TRBV6-8 with TRBJ2-7; TRBD1 matches at 9 bases. Unmatched junction bases numbered 18, after V lost 10 bases and J lost 11 bases. The CDR3 consists of 14 residues. Looked up from germline, CDR1 is MNHGY and CDR2 is SAAAGT. The CDR3: CAIHSPGQGLLEYF. In DNA form, the CDR3 reads TGTGCCATCCATTCCCCGGGACAGGGCTTATTGGAGTACTTC.

This clone was counted a few times. The V gene is TRBV7-2, the J gene TRBJ2-1; 12 bases fit TRBD2. Trimming at V came to 5 bases and at J to 7 bases, leaving 9 bases not matched to a gene. The CDR3 totals 16 residues. The germline V gene has CDR1 SGHTA and CDR2 FQGNSA. The CDR3 DNA is TGTGCCAGCAGCATACCTAGCGGGGGGGGCCCGAATGAGCAGTTCTTC. Amino acid sequence: CASSIPSGGGPNEQFF.

This clone was detected a few times. The chain combines TRBV7-2 with TRBJ2-1; D unclear. CDR1 and CDR2 from the germline V gene are SGHTA and FQGNSA. The CDR3 is 13 residues long. V lost 0 bases, J lost 4 bases, and 4 bases lay in between. CDR3 in DNA: TGTGCCAGCAGCTTAGCCCGGTACAATGAGCAGTTCTTC. It encodes CASSLARYNEQFF.

This chain uses TRBV5-5 with TRBJ2-1, with 8 positions matching TRBD1. CDR1 and CDR2 (germline): SGHKS, YYEKEE (reference sequence). The CDR3 has 15 residues. The V and J ends lost 4 bases and 6 bases, in that order; junction bases with no gene match: 9. The CDR3 nucleotides read TGTGCCAGCAGCCAGATTGGGACAGGCCCCAATGAGCAGTTCTTC. Residues: CASSQIGTGPNEQFF.

The genes are TRBV28 and TRBJ1-5, with 8 bases matching TRBD1. This CDR3 is 16 amino acids long. CDR1 is MDHEN and CDR2 is SYDVKM in the germline V gene. Germline trimming cut 2 bases from V and 7 bases from J; bases unmatched to any gene: 10. This chain's CDR3 is CASSLHRQSGGQPQHF. In DNA, the CDR3 is TGTGCCAGCAGTTTACACAGACAATCAGGGGGCCAGCCCCAGCATTTT.

The V and J genes are TRBV5-1 and TRBJ2-5; 7 nucleotides align to TRBD1. The CDR3 spans 16 residues. The junction had 11 bases not matched to a gene; V was cut back by 5 bases and J by 1 base. Germline V gene lookup returns CDR1 SGHRS and CDR2 YFSETQ. This CDR3 is CASRYTTQGFQETQYF. Written as DNA, the CDR3 is TGCGCCAGCAGATATACAACACAGGGGTTCCAAGAGACCCAGTACTTC.

The table lists this clone with a few counts. CDR3 region: CASSLGQGQPGNQPQHF. CDR3 coding DNA: TGTGCCAGCAGCTTAGGACAAGGACAGCCCGGCAATCAGCCCCAGCATTTT. The gene calls are TRBV11-2 and TRBJ1-5; possible D gene TRBD1, 6 bases. The V gene lost 1 base and the J gene lost 2 bases, with 15 bases spanning the gap. CDR3 length: 17 amino acids. The germline V gene has CDR1 SGHAT and CDR2 FQNNGV.

The J gene is TRBJ2-7, the V gene TRBV7-2; 10 bases match TRBD2. The J segment lost 0 bases and the V segment lost 7 bases, leaving 9 bases of the junction unmatched. CDR3 length: 16 residues. CDR1 is SGHTA, CDR2 FQGNSA, per germline. In DNA form, the CDR3 reads TGTGCCAGCACCCTAGCGGGGGCTTTGGTCTCCTACGAGCAGTACTTC. As protein: CASTLAGALVSYEQYF.

This clone is a singleton in its sample. The CDR3 loop reads CASSSTGRSTEAFF. The DNA of the CDR3 is TGTGCCAGCAGCTCGACAGGGAGGTCTACTGAAGCTTTCTTT. This chain connects TRBV5-6 to TRBJ1-1, with 7 positions matching TRBD1. The CDR3 has 14 amino acids. V dropped 3 bases and J dropped 5; count of bases not matched to a gene: 7. Germline lookup yields CDR1 SGHDT and CDR2 YYEEEE.

The V call is TRBV5-6, the J call TRBJ2-5; TRBD2 aligns across 7 bases. The DNA end is more similar to TRBJ2-7, so the J call may be wrong. The germline CDR1 and CDR2 sequences are SGHDT and YYEEEE. The CDR3 runs to 16 residues. For the CDR3, the DNA is TGTGCCAGCAGCTTGGAGGGGAGGGTCTCACCAGGCGAGCAGTACTTC. Protein: CASSLEGRVSPGEQYF.

The V and J genes are TRBV5-1 and TRBJ1-5, with a possible D match to TRBD1 (6 bases). The germline V gene encodes CDR1 SGHRS and CDR2 YFSETQ. The CDR3 is 14 residues long. With 5 bases removed from V and 7 bases from J, the gap between germline ends came to 16 bases. Here the CDR3 reads CASRSAGVGQPQHF. The CDR3 nucleotides are TGCGCCAGCAGGTCGGCAGGGGTCGGGCAGCCCCAGCATTTT.

The rearrangement uses TRBV27 and TRBJ1-3, with D perhaps TRBD1 (6 bases). The V and J ends lost 4 bases and 11 bases respectively, with 18 bases between them. Germline-derived CDR1 and CDR2 are MNHEY and SMNVEV (reference sequence). The length of the CDR3 is 14 residues. CDR3 coding DNA: TGTGCCAGCAGTTCCCAAGGGGCAGGGGCCTCCATATATTTT. It encodes CASSSQGAGASIYF.

The chain employs TRBV7-9 and TRBJ2-2, with D possibly matching TRBD1 (5 bases). Germline CDR1 and CDR2: SEHNR and FQNEAQ (reference sequence). V lost 4 bases, J lost 5 bases, and 14 bases lay in between. The CDR3 is 15 residues long. DNA of the CDR3: TGTGCCAGCAGCTCCACCTCGACAGAGACCGGGGAGCTGTTTTTT. It specifies CASSSTSTETGELFF. The full variable domain, its missing parts supplied by reference TRBV7-9 and TRBJ2-2, is DTGVSQNPRHKITKRGQNVTFRCDPISEHNRLYWYRQTLGQGPEFLTYFQNEAQLEKSRLLSDRFSAERPKGSFSTLEIQRTEQGDSAMYLCASSSTSTETGELFFGEGSRLTVL.

This clone was observed a handful of times. The chain carries TRBV7-2 and TRBJ2-5; the match to TRBD2 covers 12 bases. The germline gives CDR1 SGHTA, CDR2 FQGNSA. The trim removed 6 bases at V and 3 bases at J, leaving 8 bases unmatched. The CDR3 loop spans 16 amino acids. The CDR3 coding sequence is TGTGCCAGCAGTTCCGAGCTAGCGGGGGGGAAAGAGACCCAGTACTTC. It yields the protein CASSSELAGGKETQYF.

This clone was detected only once. This chain links TRBV18 with TRBJ2-5; D perhaps matches TRBD2 (6 bases). This CDR3 comprises 14 residues. Germline V CDR1 and CDR2: KGHSH, LQKENI. Trimming pared 2 bases from V and 5 bases from J, leaving 12 bases between. The DNA of the CDR3 is TGTGCCAGCTCACCATCGGGGGTGGCGGAGACCCAGTACTTC. Translation: CASSPSGVAETQYF.

This chain links TRBV19 with TRBJ1-5; D is possibly TRBD1 (6 bases). This CDR3 region has 15 residues. With 2 bases removed from V and 2 bases from J, the gap between germline ends came to 10 bases. Germline CDR1 and CDR2: LNHDA and SQIVND (reference sequence). CDR3 amino acids: CASSIKQGGNQPQHF. In DNA, the CDR3 is TGTGCCAGTAGTATAAAACAGGGAGGCAATCAGCCCCAGCATTTT.

This clone came up once. The V and J genes are TRBV19 and TRBJ1-1, with D unresolved. CDR1 LNHDA and CDR2 SQIVND come from the germline V gene (reference sequence). This CDR3 contains 16 residues. Trimming took off 6 bases at V and 4 bases at J, with 21 bases between the two ends. The CDR3 protein is CASSSKELNIGTEAFF. DNA of the CDR3: TGTGCCAGTAGCTCGAAAGAACTAAACATTGGCACTGAAGCTTTCTTT.

This chain joins TRBV27 and TRBJ1-1; TRBD1 matches at 12 bases. With 3 bases clipped from V and 4 bases from J, the junction kept 3 bases outside the gene matches. In germline, CDR1 is MNHEY, CDR2 SMNVEV (reference sequence). The CDR3 runs 15 residues. The CDR3 coding sequence is TGTGCCAGCAGTTTCTGGGACAGGGGGCCCACTGAAGCTTTCTTT. This codes for CASSFWDRGPTEAFF.

The J gene is TRBJ1-2, the V gene TRBV18; D may be TRBD1 (5 bases). Germline V CDR1 and CDR2: KGHSH, LQKENI. The CDR3 sequence is 13 residues long. V was trimmed by 2 bases and J by 3 bases, leaving 7 bases between them. Here the CDR3 DNA reads TGTGCCAGCTCACCAGGGGGGGACTATGGCTACACCTTC. This codes for CASSPGGDYGYTF.

Only a few counts were recorded for this clone. The sample holds other DNA sequences that translate to the same CDR3. This chain connects TRBV20-1 to TRBJ1-1; D is possibly TRBD1 (5 bases). From germline, CDR1 is DFQATT and CDR2 SNEGSKA (reference sequence). This CDR3 has 11 residues. V was pared by 3 bases and J by 5 bases, with 7 bases between. The CDR3 bases are TGCAGTGCTAGGGGGGGGACTGAAGCTTTCTTT. Amino acid sequence: CSARGGTEAFF.

This sequence joins TRBV7-9 and TRBJ1-1; D perhaps matches TRBD1 (6 bases). The CDR3 consists of 16 residues. Deletions cut 5 bases from V and 1 base from J, with 17 bases between. Germline V gene lookup returns CDR1 SEHNR and CDR2 FQNEAQ (reference sequence). The chain's CDR3 is CASSRRGGLANTEAFF. CDR3 coding DNA: TGTGCCAGCAGCCGAAGGGGGGGGCTGGCGAACACTGAAGCTTTCTTT. Full variable domain (outside the CDR3, taken from reference TRBV7-9 and TRBJ1-1): DTGVSQNPRHKITKRGQNVTFRCDPISEHNRLYWYRQTLGQGPEFLTYFQNEAQLEKSRLLSDRFSAERPKGSFSTLEIQRTEQGDSAMYLCASSRRGGLANTEAFFGQGTRLTVV.

This chain links TRBV7-8 with TRBJ2-5, with D possibly TRBD1 on 5 matching bases. In germline, CDR1 is SGHVS, CDR2 FQNEAQ. V was pared by 1 base and J by 2 bases, with 14 bases between. The CDR3 sequence is 16 residues long. Written as DNA, the CDR3 is TGTGCCAGCAGCTTAGATAGGACAATTTTACAAGAGACCCAGTACTTC. Residues: CASSLDRTILQETQYF.

The CDR3 DNA sequence: TGTGCCAGTAGTTACAATTTGTGGAAGGGGGCAGGCACTGAAGCTTTCTTT. Translation: CASSYNLWKGAGTEAFF. The V gene is TRBV19, the J gene TRBJ1-1, with 7 bases that match TRBD1. The CDR3 extends over 17 amino acids. Germline V lookup: CDR1 LNHDA, CDR2 SQIVND (reference sequence). Germline trimming cut 5 bases from V and 4 bases from J; bases unmatched to any gene: 16.

The V and J genes are TRBV30 and TRBJ2-1; no firm D call. The CDR3 loop spans 13 amino acids. Between the trimmed V and J ends, which lost 2 bases and 3 bases, there was a span of 8 bases. Germline assignment: CDR1 GTSNPN and CDR2 SVGIG (reference sequence). The CDR3 DNA follows: TGTGCCTGGAGTTTTGGCAGCTACAATGAGCAGTTCTTC. This gives the protein CAWSFGSYNEQFF.